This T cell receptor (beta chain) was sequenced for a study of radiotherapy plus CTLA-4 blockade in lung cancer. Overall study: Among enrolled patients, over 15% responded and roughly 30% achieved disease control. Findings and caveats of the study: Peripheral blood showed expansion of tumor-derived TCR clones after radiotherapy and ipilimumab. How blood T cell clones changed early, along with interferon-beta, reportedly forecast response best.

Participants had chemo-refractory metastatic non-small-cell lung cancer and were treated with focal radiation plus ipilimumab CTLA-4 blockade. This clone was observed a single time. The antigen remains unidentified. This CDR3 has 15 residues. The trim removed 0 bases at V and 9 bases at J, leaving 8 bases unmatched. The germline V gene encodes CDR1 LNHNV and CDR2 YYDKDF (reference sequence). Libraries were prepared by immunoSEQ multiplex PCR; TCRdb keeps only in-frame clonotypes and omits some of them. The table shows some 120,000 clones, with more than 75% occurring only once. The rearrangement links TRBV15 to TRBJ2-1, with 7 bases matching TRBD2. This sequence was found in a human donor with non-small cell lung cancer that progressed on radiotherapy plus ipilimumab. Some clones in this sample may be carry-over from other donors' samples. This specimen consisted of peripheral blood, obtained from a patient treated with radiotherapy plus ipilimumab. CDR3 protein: CATSRDFGTMGEQFF. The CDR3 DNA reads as TGTGCCACCAGCAGAGATTTCGGGACTATGGGTGAGCAGTTCTTC. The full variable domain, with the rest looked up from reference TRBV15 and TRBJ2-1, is DAMVIQNPRYQVTQFGKPVTLSCSQTLNHNVMYWYQQKSSQAPKLLFHYYDKDFNNEADTPDNFQSRRPNTSFCFLDIRSPGLGDTAMYLCATSRDFGTMGEQFFGPGTRLTVL.